The subject of this entry is one TCR beta chain. The antigen is unknown. The data stem from a study of OX40 agonist ivuxolimab in advanced cancers. The overall study: A history of anti-PD-1, anti-PD-L1 or anti-CTLA-4 therapy was acceptable, and approximately 41% had some.

TCRdb's table, derived via immunoSEQ multiplex PCR, lists solely in-frame clones and lacks some. This table has about 70,000 clones, roughly 80% appearing once. Study observations and caveats: Among the lowest levels of clonal expansion were found in partial responders at 0.1-3.0 mg/kg.

The CDR3 has 18 residues. The V gene lost 0 bases and the J gene lost 1 base, with 13 bases spanning the gap. Germline V gene data show CDR1 as LGHNA and CDR2 as YNFKEQ. The chain recombines TRBV4-2 with TRBJ2-6, with TRBD1 as a possible D gene (6 bases). The material was CD4+ or CD8+ T cells sorted from blood, obtained in a trial of the OX40 agonist ivuxolimab. The receptor comes from an adult with an advanced solid tumor such as melanoma, head and neck, liver or kidney cancer. The CDR3 region is CASSQDRPGASGANVLTF. The CDR3 region has the DNA TGTGCCAGCAGCCAAGATCGGCCAGGGGCATCTGGGGCCAACGTCCTGACTTTC.